The text below deals with one T cell receptor (beta chain). Construction of the TCR beta libraries employed iRepertoire HTBI primers in conjunction with Arm-PCR of CDR3 regions. One entry per CDR3 protein, called by TCRdb with MiXCR from the multiplex PCR reads. This table holds 450,000 or so distinct CDR3 sequences, about 20% found once. The data belong to a study of regulatory T cells in long-lasting Graves disease. Germline CDR1 and CDR2: DFQATT and SNEGSKA (reference sequence). Between the trimmed V and J ends, which lost 4 bases and 1 base, there was a span of 13 bases. This CDR3 is built from 14 residues. Time point specified: persistent/refractory GD, antithyroid drugs over 5 years with positive TRAb. The TCR library was prepared using RNA isolated from PBMCs.

Here the sequenced sample was peripheral blood mononuclear cells (PBMCs), taken when the disease was refractory, from a patient treated with antithyroid drugs. The chain employs TRBV20-1 and TRBJ2-5; no clear D gene. The receptor comes from a female donor with Graves disease. The CDR3 coding sequence is TGCAGTGCTAATAGACACTCACCCCAAGAGACCCAGTACTTC. It yields the protein CSANRHSPQETQYF.